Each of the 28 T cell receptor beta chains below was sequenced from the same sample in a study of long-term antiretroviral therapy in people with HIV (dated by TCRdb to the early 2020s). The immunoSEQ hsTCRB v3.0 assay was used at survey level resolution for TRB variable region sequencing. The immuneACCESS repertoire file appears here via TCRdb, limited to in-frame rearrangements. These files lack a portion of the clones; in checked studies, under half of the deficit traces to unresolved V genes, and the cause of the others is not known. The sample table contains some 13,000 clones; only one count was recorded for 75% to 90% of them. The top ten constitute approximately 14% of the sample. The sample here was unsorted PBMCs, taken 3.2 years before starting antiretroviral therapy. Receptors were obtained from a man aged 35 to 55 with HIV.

The CDR3 sequence is CAWSPGGDRGLQRRNQPQHF. DNA of the CDR3: TGTGCCTGGAGCCCAGGGGGGGACAGGGGGCTCCAGAGGCGCAATCAGCCCCAGCATTTT. The chain carries TRBV30 and TRBJ1-5; 12 positions match TRBD1. J lost 2 bases, V lost 3 bases, and 17 bases had no gene match. In germline, CDR1 is GTSNPN, CDR2 SVGIG (reference sequence). The CDR3 extends over 20 amino acids.

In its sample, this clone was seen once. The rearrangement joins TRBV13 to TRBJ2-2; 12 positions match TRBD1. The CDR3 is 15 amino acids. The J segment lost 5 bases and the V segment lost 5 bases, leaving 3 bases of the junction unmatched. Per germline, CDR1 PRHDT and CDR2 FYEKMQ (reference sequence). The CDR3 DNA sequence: TGTGCCAGCAGCGTGGGACAGGGGGCGACCGGGGAGCTGTTTTTT. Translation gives CASSVGQGATGELFF.

The chain's CDR3 is CASSLGAENQPQHF. The CDR3 DNA reads TGTGCCAGCAGTTTAGGGGCCGAGAATCAGCCCCAGCATTTT. The chain links TRBV27 to TRBJ1-5; the D gene is possibly TRBD1 (5 bases). V was pared by 2 bases and J by 4 bases, with 9 bases between. The germline gives CDR1 MNHEY, CDR2 SMNVEV (reference sequence). The CDR3 is 14 residues long.

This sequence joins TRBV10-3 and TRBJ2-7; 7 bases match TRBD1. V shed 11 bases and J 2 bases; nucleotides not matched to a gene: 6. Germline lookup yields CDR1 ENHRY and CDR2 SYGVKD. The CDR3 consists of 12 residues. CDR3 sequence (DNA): TGTGCCGCTCAAACAGGGGCCTACGAGCAGTACTTC. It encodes CAAQTGAYEQYF.

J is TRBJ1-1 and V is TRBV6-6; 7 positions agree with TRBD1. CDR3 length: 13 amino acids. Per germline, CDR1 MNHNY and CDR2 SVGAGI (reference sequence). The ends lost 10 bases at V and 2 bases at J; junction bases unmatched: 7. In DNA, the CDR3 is TGTGCCACACGACAGGGCTTTAACACTGAAGCTTTCTTT. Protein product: CATRQGFNTEAFF.

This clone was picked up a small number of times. The CDR3 region is CASSVGGIYGYTF. The DNA of the CDR3 is TGTGCCAGCAGCGTAGGAGGCATCTATGGCTACACCTTC. The chain combines TRBV9 with TRBJ1-2, with D uncertain. Deletions cut 0 bases from V and 4 bases from J, with 7 bases between. The germline gives CDR1 SGDLS, CDR2 YYNGEE. The CDR3 consists of 13 residues. The complete variable domain, with remaining parts taken from reference TRBV9 and TRBJ1-2, reads DSGVTQTPKHLITATGQRVTLRCSPRSGDLSVYWYQQSLDQGLQFLIQYYNGEERAKGNILERFSAQQFPDLHSELNLSSLELGDSALYFCASSVGGIYGYTFGSGTRLTVV.

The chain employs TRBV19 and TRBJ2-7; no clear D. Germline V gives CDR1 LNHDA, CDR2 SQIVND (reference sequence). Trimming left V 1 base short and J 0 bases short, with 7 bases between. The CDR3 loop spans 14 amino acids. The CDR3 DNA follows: TGTGCCAGTAGTATAGCGGGCAACTCCTACGAGCAGTACTTC. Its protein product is CASSIAGNSYEQYF.

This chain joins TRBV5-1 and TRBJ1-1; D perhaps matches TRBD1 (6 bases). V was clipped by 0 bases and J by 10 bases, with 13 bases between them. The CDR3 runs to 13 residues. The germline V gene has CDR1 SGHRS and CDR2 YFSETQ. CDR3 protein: CASSLGGGEPAFF. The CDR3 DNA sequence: TGCGCCAGCAGCTTGGGCGGGGGCGAGCCAGCTTTCTTT.

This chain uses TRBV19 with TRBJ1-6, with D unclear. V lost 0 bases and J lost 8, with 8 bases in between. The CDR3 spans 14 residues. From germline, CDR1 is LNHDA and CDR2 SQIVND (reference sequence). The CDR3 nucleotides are TGTGCCAGTAGTATAGACCCGAGGGATTCACCCCTCCACTTT. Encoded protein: CASSIDPRDSPLHF.

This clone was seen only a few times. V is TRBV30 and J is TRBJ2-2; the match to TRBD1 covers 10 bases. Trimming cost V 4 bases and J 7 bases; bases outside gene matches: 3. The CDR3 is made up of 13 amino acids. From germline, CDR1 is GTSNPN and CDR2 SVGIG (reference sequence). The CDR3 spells CAWKGQGLGELFF. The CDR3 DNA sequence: TGTGCCTGGAAGGGACAGGGGCTCGGGGAGCTGTTTTTT.

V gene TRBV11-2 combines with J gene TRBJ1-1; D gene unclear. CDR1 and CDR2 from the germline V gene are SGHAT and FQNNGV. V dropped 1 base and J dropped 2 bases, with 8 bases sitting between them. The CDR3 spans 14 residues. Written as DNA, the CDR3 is TGTGCCAGCAGCTTAGGGCGAAGAAACACTGAAGCTTTCTTT. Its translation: CASSLGRRNTEAFF.

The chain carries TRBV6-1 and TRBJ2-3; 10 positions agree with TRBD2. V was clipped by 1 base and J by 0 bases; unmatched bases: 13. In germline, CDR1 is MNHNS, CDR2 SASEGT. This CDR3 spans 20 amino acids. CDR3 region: CASSEEPSGGVYTSTDTQYF. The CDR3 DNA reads TGTGCCAGCAGTGAAGAACCAAGCGGGGGGGTTTATACTAGCACAGATACGCAGTATTTT.

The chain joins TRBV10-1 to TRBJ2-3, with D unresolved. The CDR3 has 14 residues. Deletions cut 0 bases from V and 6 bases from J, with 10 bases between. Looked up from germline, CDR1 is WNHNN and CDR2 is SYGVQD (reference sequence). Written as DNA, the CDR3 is TGCGCCAGCAGTGAGTCTGGACCTTGGGATACGCAGTATTTT. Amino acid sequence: CASSESGPWDTQYF.

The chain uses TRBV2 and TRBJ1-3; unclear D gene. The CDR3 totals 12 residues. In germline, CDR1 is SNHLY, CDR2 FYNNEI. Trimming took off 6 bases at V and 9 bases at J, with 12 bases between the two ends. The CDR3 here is CASSPTGSTIYF. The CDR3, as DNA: TGTGCCAGCAGCCCTACGGGGTCCACCATATATTTT.

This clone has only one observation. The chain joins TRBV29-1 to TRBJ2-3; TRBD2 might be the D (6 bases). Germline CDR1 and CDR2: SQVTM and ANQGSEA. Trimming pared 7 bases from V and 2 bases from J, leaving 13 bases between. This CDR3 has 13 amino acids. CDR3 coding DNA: TGCAGCGATAAGGGACTTTACACAGATACGCAGTATTTT. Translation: CSDKGLYTDTQYF.

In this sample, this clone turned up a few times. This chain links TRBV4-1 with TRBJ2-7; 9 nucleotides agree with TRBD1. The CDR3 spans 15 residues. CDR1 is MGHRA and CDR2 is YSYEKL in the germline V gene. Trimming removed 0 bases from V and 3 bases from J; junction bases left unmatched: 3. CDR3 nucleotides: TGCGCCAGCAGCCAAGAGGGGACAGGGCTCTACGAGCAGTACTTC. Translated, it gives CASSQEGTGLYEQYF.

For the CDR3, the DNA is TGTGCCAGCAGCTTGGATGGGGAAAAACTGTTTTTT. Its translation is CASSLDGEKLFF. V gene TRBV5-8 combines with J gene TRBJ1-4; the D is unclear. Germline V gene lookup returns CDR1 SGHTS and CDR2 YDEGEE. The CDR3 loop spans 12 amino acids. Trimming left V 0 bases short and J 8 bases short, with 5 bases between.

CDR3 loop: CASSLAQGGYTF. Here the CDR3 DNA reads TGTGCCAGCAGCTTGGCACAGGGAGGCTACACCTTC. The genes are TRBV5-5 and TRBJ1-2; D may be TRBD1 (6 bases). Germline V CDR1 and CDR2: SGHKS, YYEKEE (reference sequence). The CDR3 spans 12 residues. The ends were cut back, 0 bases at V and 8 bases at J, with 8 bases in the middle.

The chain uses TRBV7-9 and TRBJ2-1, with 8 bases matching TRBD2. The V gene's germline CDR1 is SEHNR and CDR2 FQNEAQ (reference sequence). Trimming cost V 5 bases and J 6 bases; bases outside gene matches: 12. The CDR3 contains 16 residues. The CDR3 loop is CASSPLAGGRGNEQFF. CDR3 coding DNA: TGTGCCAGCAGCCCGCTGGCGGGGGGACGGGGCAATGAGCAGTTCTTC.

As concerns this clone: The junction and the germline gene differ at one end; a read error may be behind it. The CDR3 is CASSSDIGNSPPHF. CDR3 bases: TGCGCCAGCAGCTCGGACATTGGGAATTCACCCCCCCACTTT. The rearrangement joins TRBV5-1 to TRBJ1-6; the D gene is possibly TRBD1 (5 bases). The CDR3 length is 14 residues. CDR1 is SGHRS, CDR2 YFSETQ, per germline. The full variable domain, rest sourced from reference TRBV5-1 and TRBJ1-6, is KAGVTQTPRYLIKTRGQQVTLSCSPISGHRSVSWYQQTPGQGLQFLFEYFSETQRNKGNFPGRFSGRQFSNSRSEMNVSTLELGDSALYLCASSSDIGNSPPHFGNGTRLTVT.

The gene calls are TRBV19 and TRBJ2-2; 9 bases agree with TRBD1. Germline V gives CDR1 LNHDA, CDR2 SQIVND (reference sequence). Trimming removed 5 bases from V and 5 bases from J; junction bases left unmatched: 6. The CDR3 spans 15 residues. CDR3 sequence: CASSPTTGGTGELFF. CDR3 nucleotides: TGTGCCAGTAGTCCCACGACAGGGGGAACCGGGGAGCTGTTTTTT.

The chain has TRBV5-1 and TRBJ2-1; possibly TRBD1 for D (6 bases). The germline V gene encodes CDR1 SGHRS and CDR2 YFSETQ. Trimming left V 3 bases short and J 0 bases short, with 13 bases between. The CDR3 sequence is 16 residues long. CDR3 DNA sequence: TGCGCCAGCAGCTCACAGGGATCGAGCTCCTACAATGAGCAGTTCTTC. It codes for CASSSQGSSSYNEQFF.

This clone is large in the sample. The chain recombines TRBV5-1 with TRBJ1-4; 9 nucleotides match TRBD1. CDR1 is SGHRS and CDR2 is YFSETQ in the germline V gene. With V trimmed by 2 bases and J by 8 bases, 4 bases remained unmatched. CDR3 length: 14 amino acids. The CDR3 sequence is CASSFGTGNEKLFF. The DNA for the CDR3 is TGCGCCAGCAGCTTCGGGACAGGGAACGAAAAACTGTTTTTT.

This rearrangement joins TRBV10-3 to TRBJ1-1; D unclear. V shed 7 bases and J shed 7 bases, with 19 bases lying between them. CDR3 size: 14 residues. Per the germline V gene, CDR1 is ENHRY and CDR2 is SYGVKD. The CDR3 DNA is TGTGCCATCACTCCGGACCCGACGGGGATTGAAGCTTTCTTT. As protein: CAITPDPTGIEAFF.

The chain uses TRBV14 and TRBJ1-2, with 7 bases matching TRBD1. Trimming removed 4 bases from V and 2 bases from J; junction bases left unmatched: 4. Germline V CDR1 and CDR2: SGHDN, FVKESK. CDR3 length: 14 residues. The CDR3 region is CASSPQTGNYGYTF. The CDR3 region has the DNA TGTGCCAGCAGCCCCCAGACAGGGAACTATGGCTACACCTTC.

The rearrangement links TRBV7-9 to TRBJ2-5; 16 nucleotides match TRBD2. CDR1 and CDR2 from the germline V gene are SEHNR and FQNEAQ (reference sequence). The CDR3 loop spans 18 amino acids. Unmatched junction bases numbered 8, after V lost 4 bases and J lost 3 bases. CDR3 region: CASSYAGTSGGEKETQYF. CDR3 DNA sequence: TGTGCCAGCAGCTATGCCGGGACTAGCGGGGGGGAGAAAGAGACCCAGTACTTC. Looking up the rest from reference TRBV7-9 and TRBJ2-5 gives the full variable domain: DTGVSQNPRHKITKRGQNVTFRCDPISEHNRLYWYRQTLGQGPEFLTYFQNEAQLEKSRLLSDRFSAERPKGSFSTLEIQRTEQGDSAMYLCASSYAGTSGGEKETQYFGPGTRLLVL.

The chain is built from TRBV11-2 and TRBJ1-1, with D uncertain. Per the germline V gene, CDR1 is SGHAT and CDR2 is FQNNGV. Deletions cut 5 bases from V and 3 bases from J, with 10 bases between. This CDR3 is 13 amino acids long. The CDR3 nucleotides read TGTGCCAGCAGCAGTGACGGGGACACTGAAGCTTTCTTT. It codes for CASSSDGDTEAFF.

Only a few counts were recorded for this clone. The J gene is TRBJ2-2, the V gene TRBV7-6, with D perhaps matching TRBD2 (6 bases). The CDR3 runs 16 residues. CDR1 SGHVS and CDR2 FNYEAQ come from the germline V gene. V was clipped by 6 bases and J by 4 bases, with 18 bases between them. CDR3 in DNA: TGTGCCAGCAGTTTTTACCGGGGGACCGTCACCGGGGAGCTGTTTTTT. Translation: CASSFYRGTVTGELFF. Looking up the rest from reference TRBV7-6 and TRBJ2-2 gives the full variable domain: GAGVSQSPRYKVTKRGQDVALRCDPISGHVSLYWYRQALGQGPEFLTYFNYEAQQDKSGLPNDRFSAERPEGSISTLTIQRTEQRDSAMYRCASSFYRGTVTGELFFGEGSRLTVL.